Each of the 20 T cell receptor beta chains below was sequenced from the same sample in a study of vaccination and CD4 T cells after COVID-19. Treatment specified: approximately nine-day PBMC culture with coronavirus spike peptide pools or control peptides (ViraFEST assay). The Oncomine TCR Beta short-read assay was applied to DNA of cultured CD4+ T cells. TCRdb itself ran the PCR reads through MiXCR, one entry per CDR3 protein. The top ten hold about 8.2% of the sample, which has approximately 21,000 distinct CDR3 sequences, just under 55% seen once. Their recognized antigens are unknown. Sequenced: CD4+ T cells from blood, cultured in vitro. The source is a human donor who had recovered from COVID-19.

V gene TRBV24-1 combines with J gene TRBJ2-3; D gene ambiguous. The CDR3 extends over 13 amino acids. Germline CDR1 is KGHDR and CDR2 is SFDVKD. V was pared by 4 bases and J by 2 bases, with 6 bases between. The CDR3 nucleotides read TGTGCCACCAGTGACCCCCCCACAGATACGCAGTATTTT. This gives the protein CATSDPPTDTQYF.

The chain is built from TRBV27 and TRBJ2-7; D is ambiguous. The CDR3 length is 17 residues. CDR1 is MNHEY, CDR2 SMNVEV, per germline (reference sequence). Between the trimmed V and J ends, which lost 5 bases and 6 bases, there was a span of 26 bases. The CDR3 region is CASSPPGGRIIPTEQYF. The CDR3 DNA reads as TGTGCCAGCAGTCCCCCCGGTGGTAGAATTATTCCTACCGAGCAGTACTTC.

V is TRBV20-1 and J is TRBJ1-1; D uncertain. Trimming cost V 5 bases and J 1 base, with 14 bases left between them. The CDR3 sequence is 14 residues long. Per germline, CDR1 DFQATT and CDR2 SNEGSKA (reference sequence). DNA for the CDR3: TGCAGTGCTCGGAGCCCGGGAGCGAACACTGAAGCTTTCTTT. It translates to CSARSPGANTEAFF.

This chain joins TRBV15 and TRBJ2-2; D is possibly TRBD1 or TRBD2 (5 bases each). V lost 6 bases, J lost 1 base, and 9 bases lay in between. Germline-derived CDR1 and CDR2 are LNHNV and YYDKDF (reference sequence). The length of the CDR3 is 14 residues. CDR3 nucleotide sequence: TGTGCCACCAGTAGGGACGTGAACACCGGGGAGCTGTTTTTT. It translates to CATSRDVNTGELFF.

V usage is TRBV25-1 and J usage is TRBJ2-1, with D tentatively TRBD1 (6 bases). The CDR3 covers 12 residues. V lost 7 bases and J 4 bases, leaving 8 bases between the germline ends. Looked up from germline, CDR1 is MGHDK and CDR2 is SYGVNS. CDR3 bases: TGTGCCAGCACCCAGGGGTACAATGAGCAGTTCTTC. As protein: CASTQGYNEQFF.

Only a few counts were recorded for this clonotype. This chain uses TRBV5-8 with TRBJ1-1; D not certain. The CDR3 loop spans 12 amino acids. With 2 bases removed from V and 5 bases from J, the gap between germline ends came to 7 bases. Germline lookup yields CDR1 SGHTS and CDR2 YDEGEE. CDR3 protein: CASSFQLTEAFF. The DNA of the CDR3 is TGTGCCAGCAGCTTTCAGTTAACTGAAGCTTTCTTT.

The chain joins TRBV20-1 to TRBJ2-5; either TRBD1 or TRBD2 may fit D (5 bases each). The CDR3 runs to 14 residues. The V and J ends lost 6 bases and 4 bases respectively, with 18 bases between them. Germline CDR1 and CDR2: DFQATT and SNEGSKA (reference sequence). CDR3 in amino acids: CSATRDPFPETQYF. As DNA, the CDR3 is TGCAGTGCAACCCGGGACCCGTTCCCAGAGACCCAGTACTTC.

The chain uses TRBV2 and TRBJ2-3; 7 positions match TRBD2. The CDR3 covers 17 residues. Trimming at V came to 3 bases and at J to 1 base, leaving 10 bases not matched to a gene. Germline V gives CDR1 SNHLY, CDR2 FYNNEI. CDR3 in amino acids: CASSETSGLLRTDTQYF. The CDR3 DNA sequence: TGTGCCAGCAGTGAGACCTCGGGACTACTACGCACAGATACGCAGTATTTT.

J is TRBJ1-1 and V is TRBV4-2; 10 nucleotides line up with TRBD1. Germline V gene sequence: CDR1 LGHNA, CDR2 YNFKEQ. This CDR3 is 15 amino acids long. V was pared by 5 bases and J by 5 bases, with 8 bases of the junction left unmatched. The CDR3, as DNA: TGTGCCAGCAGCGTCGAACCGGGACAGGGGACTGAAGCTTTCTTT. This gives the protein CASSVEPGQGTEAFF.

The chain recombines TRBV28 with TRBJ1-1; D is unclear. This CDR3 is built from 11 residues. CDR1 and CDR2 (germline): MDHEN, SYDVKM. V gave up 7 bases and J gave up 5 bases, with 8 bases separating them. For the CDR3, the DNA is TGTGCCAGCAAAATTGCGACTGAAGCTTTCTTT. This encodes CASKIATEAFF.

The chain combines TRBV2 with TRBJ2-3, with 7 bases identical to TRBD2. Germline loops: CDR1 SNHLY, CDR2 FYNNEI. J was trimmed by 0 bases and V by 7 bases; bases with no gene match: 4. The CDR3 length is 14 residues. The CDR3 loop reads CASKRGLSTDTQYF. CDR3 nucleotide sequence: TGTGCCAGCAAGCGGGGCCTGAGCACAGATACGCAGTATTTT.

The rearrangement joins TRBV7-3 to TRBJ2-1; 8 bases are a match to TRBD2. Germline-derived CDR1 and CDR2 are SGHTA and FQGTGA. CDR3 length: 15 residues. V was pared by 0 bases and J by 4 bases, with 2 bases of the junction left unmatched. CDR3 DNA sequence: TGTGCCAGCAGCTTAACGGCTAGCGGGTACAATGAGCAGTTCTTC. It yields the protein CASSLTASGYNEQFF. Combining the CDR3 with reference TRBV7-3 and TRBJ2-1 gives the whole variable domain GAGVSQTPSNKVTEKGKYVELRCDPISGHTALYWYRQSLGQGPEFLIYFQGTGAADDSGLPNDRFFAVRPEGSVSTLKIQRTERGDSAVYLCASSLTASGYNEQFFGPGTRLTVL.

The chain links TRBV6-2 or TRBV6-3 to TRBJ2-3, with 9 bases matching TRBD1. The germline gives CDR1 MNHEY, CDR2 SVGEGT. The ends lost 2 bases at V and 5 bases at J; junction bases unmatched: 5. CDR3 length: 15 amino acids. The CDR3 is CASSYRGTGLDTQYF. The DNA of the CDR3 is TGTGCCAGCAGTTACAGAGGGACAGGGTTAGATACGCAGTATTTT.

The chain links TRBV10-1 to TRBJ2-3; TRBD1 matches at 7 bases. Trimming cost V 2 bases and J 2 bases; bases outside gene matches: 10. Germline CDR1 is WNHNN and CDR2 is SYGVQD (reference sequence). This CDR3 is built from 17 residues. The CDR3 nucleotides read TGCGCCAGCAGTGAGGGACAGGTACGGGGCCTCACAGATACGCAGTATTTT. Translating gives CASSEGQVRGLTDTQYF.

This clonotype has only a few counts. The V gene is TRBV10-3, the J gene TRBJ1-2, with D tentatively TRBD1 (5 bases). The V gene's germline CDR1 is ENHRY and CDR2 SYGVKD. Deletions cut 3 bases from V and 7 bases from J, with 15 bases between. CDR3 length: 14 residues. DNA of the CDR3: TGTGCCATCAGTGACCAAGGGGTGGTCAGTGGCTACACCTTC. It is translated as CAISDQGVVSGYTF.

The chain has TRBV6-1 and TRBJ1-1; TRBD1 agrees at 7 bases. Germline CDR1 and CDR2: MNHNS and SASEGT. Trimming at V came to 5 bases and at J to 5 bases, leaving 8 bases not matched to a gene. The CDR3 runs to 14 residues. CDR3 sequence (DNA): TGTGCCAGCAGTCTTCCAGGGGGGGTTACTGAAGCTTTCTTT. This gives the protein CASSLPGGVTEAFF.

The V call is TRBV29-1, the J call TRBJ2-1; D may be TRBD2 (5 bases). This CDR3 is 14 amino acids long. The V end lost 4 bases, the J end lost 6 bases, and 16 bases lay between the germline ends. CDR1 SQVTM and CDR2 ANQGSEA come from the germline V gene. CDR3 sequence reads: CSVVVGEWLNEQFF. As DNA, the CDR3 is TGCAGCGTTGTAGTCGGGGAATGGCTCAATGAGCAGTTCTTC.

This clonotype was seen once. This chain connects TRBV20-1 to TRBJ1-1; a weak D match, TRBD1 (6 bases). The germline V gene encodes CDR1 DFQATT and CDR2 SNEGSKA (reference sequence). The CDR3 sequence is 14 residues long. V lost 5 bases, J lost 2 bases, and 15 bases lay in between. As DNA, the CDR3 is TGCAGTGCTTTCCAAAGACAGGTTAACACTGAAGCTTTCTTT. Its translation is CSAFQRQVNTEAFF.

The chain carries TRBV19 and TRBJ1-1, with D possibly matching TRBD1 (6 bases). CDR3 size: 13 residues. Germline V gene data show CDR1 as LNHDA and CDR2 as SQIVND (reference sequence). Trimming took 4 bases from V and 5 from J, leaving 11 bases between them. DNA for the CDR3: TGTGCCAGTAGTAGCCAGGGGAGAACTGAAGCTTTCTTT. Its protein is CASSSQGRTEAFF.

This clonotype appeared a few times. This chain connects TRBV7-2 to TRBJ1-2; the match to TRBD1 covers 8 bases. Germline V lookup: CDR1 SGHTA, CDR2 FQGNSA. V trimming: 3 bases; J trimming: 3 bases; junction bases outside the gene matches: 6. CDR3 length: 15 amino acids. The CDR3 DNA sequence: TGTGCCAGCAGCTTCGACAGGGGAGCCCACTATGGCTACACCTTC. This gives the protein CASSFDRGAHYGYTF.